Shown below are 21 T cell receptor beta chains from a single sample sequenced in a study of shared clonotypes between healthy human individuals. Profiled with immunoSEQ multiplex PCR; TCRdb holds only in-frame clones, not every one. This table has about 110,000 clones, just over 65% appearing once. Specimen: memory CD8+ T cells sorted from blood. Described subset: CD45RO+ cells pooled with CCR7-negative TemRA cells. These receptor sequences come from a woman aged 25-40 years in good health.

The V call is TRBV6-5, the J call TRBJ2-7; 8 bases map to TRBD2. V gave up 6 bases and J gave up 4 bases; unmatched junction bases: 5. Looked up from germline, CDR1 is MNHEY and CDR2 is SVGAGI. The CDR3 runs 13 residues. The CDR3 nucleotides are TGTGCCAGCAGCCCGGGAGGGGGGTACGAGCAGTACTTC. Its translation is CASSPGGGYEQYF.

The chain is built from TRBV9 and TRBJ2-1; D gene ambiguous. There are 16 residues in the CDR3. The germline V gene has CDR1 SGDLS and CDR2 YYNGEE. Trimming removed 4 bases at V and 5 bases at J, with 19 bases between. In nucleotides, the CDR3 is TGTGCCAGCAGCCCAAACCTAAAGGGTATAAACAATGAGCAGTTCTTC. Protein: CASSPNLKGINNEQFF.

This chain joins TRBV15 and TRBJ2-3, with D uncertain. Germline CDR1 and CDR2: LNHNV and YYDKDF (reference sequence). This CDR3 is built from 15 residues. V dropped 4 bases and J dropped 3 bases, with 14 bases sitting between them. CDR3 loop: CATSIYRRATDTQYF. The CDR3 DNA is TGTGCCACCAGCATCTACAGAAGGGCTACAGATACGCAGTATTTT.

The chain links TRBV28 to TRBJ1-5; no definite D call. The CDR3 covers 17 residues. The germline V gene has CDR1 MDHEN and CDR2 SYDVKM. Between the trimmed V and J ends, which lost 5 bases and 6 bases, there was a span of 23 bases. The CDR3 protein is CASSLISDARPSQPQHF. The CDR3 DNA sequence: TGTGCCAGCAGTCTTATATCGGACGCTCGACCGAGTCAGCCCCAGCATTTT.

This clone turned up a few times. CDR3 coding DNA: TGTGCCAGCAGCTTAGCCGACGGGGGGCGTGAGCAGTTCTTC. Protein: CASSLADGGREQFF. The V and J genes are TRBV7-9 and TRBJ2-1, with TRBD2 as a possible D gene (7 bases). The ends were cut back, 0 bases at V and 9 bases at J, with 12 bases in the middle. Germline V lookup: CDR1 SEHNR, CDR2 FQNEAQ (reference sequence). CDR3 length: 14 residues.

A remark on this clone: The same CDR3 can be traced to other DNA sequences in this sample. This sequence joins TRBV6-6 and TRBJ1-1, with D hard to call. The V gene's germline CDR1 is MNHNY and CDR2 SVGAGI (reference sequence). V gave up 6 bases and J gave up 0 bases, with 8 bases separating them. The CDR3 is 13 residues long. In DNA form, the CDR3 reads TGTGCCAGCAGCCCTACCCTGAACACTGAAGCTTTCTTT. It specifies CASSPTLNTEAFF.

J is TRBJ2-1 and V is TRBV19; D call uncertain. The CDR3 runs to 15 residues. The V gene's germline CDR1 is LNHDA and CDR2 SQIVND (reference sequence). The V gene lost 2 bases and the J gene lost 0 bases, with 8 bases spanning the gap. The DNA for the CDR3 is TGTGCCAGTAGTATATTTACGGACTCCTACAATGAGCAGTTCTTC. It translates to CASSIFTDSYNEQFF.

The CDR3 sequence is CASMGWSGPLDEQYF. As DNA, the CDR3 is TGTGCCAGCATGGGCTGGTCCGGACCTCTGGACGAGCAGTACTTC. This chain joins TRBV7-9 and TRBJ2-7, with no clear D. V was cut by 7 bases and J by 5 bases, with 21 bases left in between. CDR1 SEHNR and CDR2 FQNEAQ come from the germline V gene (reference sequence). The CDR3 has 15 amino acids.

This clone has just a few counts. The chain is built from TRBV13 and TRBJ2-3; D is undetermined. The CDR3 runs 16 residues. CDR1 is PRHDT, CDR2 FYEKMQ, per germline (reference sequence). V dropped 4 bases and J dropped 6 bases, with 20 bases sitting between them. CDR3 sequence reads: CASSSTKAREPDTQYF. In nucleotides, the CDR3 is TGTGCCAGCAGCTCAACGAAGGCTCGTGAACCGGATACGCAGTATTTT.

This clone was recorded many times. The chain couples TRBV27 to TRBJ2-2; 7 bases align to TRBD1. The CDR3 totals 16 residues. In germline, CDR1 is MNHEY, CDR2 SMNVEV (reference sequence). Germline trimming cut 2 bases from V and 6 bases from J; bases unmatched to any gene: 9. The CDR3 DNA follows: TGTGCCAGCAGTTTAATACCAGGGGGTGGGGCCGGGGAGCTGTTTTTT. This translates into CASSLIPGGGAGELFF.

The chain is built from TRBV7-2 and TRBJ1-5; possible D gene TRBD1, 6 bases. Germline V gene data show CDR1 as SGHTA and CDR2 as FQGNSA. The CDR3 is 13 amino acids. The V gene lost 2 bases and the J gene lost 6 bases, with 8 bases spanning the gap. DNA for the CDR3: TGTGCCAGCAGCTTAAAGACAGGTCAGCCCCAGCATTTT. Translated, it gives CASSLKTGQPQHF.

The chain links TRBV6-5 to TRBJ1-3; no firm D call. Germline V gene sequence: CDR1 MNHEY, CDR2 SVGAGI. The V end lost 2 bases, the J end lost 3 bases, and 8 bases lay between the germline ends. The CDR3 covers 14 residues. This CDR3 reads CASSYGYLGNTIYF. CDR3 nucleotides: TGTGCCAGCAGTTACGGATACCTTGGAAACACCATATATTTT.

V gene TRBV2 combines with J gene TRBJ2-2; 14 bases agree with TRBD2. Germline V CDR1 and CDR2: SNHLY, FYNNEI. V lost 6 bases, J lost 4 bases, and 4 bases stayed unmatched. This CDR3 has 16 residues. CDR3 bases: TGTGCCAGCAGGAGGGGACTAGCGGGAGCCACCGGGGAGCTGTTTTTT. Translating gives CASRRGLAGATGELFF.

The rearrangement joins TRBV11-2 to TRBJ1-3, with D uncertain. The CDR3 totals 16 residues. CDR1 SGHAT and CDR2 FQNNGV come from the germline V gene. Trimming shortened V by 2 bases and J by 2 bases, and 13 bases separated the two germline ends. Here the CDR3 reads CASSLNGEGPGNTIYF. The DNA for the CDR3 is TGTGCCAGCAGCTTAAATGGAGAGGGTCCTGGAAACACCATATATTTT.

A few counts support this clone. In DNA form, the CDR3 reads TGTGCCAGCAGTTTGTACAGGGAAGCCGGCTACACCTTC. Protein sequence: CASSLYREAGYTF. The chain has TRBV27 and TRBJ1-2; possible D gene TRBD1, 6 bases. CDR1 MNHEY and CDR2 SMNVEV come from the germline V gene (reference sequence). The V and J ends lost 3 bases and 8 bases respectively, with 13 bases between them. The CDR3 is 13 amino acids.

The chain couples TRBV5-1 to TRBJ1-2, with D maybe TRBD1 (5 bases). Germline CDR1 and CDR2: SGHRS and YFSETQ. CDR3 size: 14 residues. Trimming removed 0 bases at V and 7 bases at J, with 13 bases between. CDR3 coding DNA: TGCGCCAGCAGCTTGGGGGGACTCATGACTGGCTACACCTTC. This codes for CASSLGGLMTGYTF.

A few counts support this clone. The chain combines TRBV15 with TRBJ1-2, with 8 positions matching TRBD1. CDR1 and CDR2 (germline): LNHNV, YYDKDF (reference sequence). Trimming took 2 bases from V and 4 from J; bases not matched to a gene: 3. CDR3 size: 14 residues. The CDR3 sequence is CATSRRDRLYGYTF. CDR3 nucleotides: TGTGCCACCAGCAGACGGGACAGGCTCTATGGCTACACCTTC. Full variable domain (rest looked up from reference TRBV15 and TRBJ1-2): DAMVIQNPRYQVTQFGKPVTLSCSQTLNHNVMYWYQQKSSQAPKLLFHYYDKDFNNEADTPDNFQSRRPNTSFCFLDIRSPGLGDTAMYLCATSRRDRLYGYTFGSGTRLTVV.

DNA for the CDR3: TGTGCCAGCAGTTTCCGGACTAGCGGGACTAGCACAGATACGCAGTATTTT. This gives the protein CASSFRTSGTSTDTQYF. The rearrangement joins TRBV27 to TRBJ2-3; 12 bases are shared with TRBD2. After removal of 3 bases from V and 0 bases from J, the junction contained 4 bases not matched to a gene. Looked up from germline, CDR1 is MNHEY and CDR2 is SMNVEV (reference sequence). The CDR3 totals 17 residues.

This chain joins TRBV5-4 and TRBJ1-1; weak D call: TRBD1 (5 bases). The CDR3 covers 18 residues. Trimming pared 4 bases from V and 0 bases from J, leaving 22 bases between. Germline V gives CDR1 SGHNT, CDR2 YYREEE (reference sequence). CDR3 loop: CASSLDSLPATLNTEAFF. The CDR3 DNA reads TGTGCCAGCAGCCTTGACAGTCTACCGGCTACCCTGAACACTGAAGCTTTCTTT.

This clone appeared a few times. Here the CDR3 reads CASSLDRPGPPYLAFF. The CDR3 bases are TGTGCCAGCAGCTTAGACCGGCCAGGGCCACCGTATTTGGCTTTCTTT. The chain has TRBV7-9 and TRBJ1-1; D is perhaps TRBD1 (5 bases). With 1 base removed from V and 11 bases from J, the gap between germline ends came to 23 bases. This CDR3 contains 16 residues. Germline V gene data show CDR1 as SEHNR and CDR2 as FQNEAQ (reference sequence).

This clone has just one count. The chain links TRBV2 to TRBJ2-1; TRBD1 is a possible D gene (5 bases). CDR1 and CDR2 (germline): SNHLY, FYNNEI. Between the trimmed V and J ends, which lost 6 bases and 0 bases, there was a span of 18 bases. This CDR3 has 17 amino acids. The CDR3 loop is CASSRPGNPSSYNEQFF. The CDR3 DNA follows: TGTGCCAGCAGCCGCCCAGGGAATCCGAGCTCCTACAATGAGCAGTTCTTC.